The subject of this entry is one T cell receptor (beta chain). Produced via immunoSEQ multiplex PCR; TCRdb's table is partial and in-frame only. The sample has roughly 48,000 clones, 86% seen once. The data are from a study of OX40 agonist ivuxolimab in advanced cancers. Germline V gene lookup returns CDR1 SGHAT and CDR2 FQNNGV. The CDR3 has 14 residues. The V end lost 3 bases, the J end lost 3 bases, and 11 bases lay between the germline ends. The material was CD4+ or CD8+ T cells sorted from blood, obtained in a trial of the OX40 agonist ivuxolimab. V is TRBV11-2 and J is TRBJ1-1; D may be TRBD1 (5 bases). The sequence came from an adult with an advanced solid tumor such as melanoma, head and neck, liver or kidney cancer. CDR3 loop: CASSFRGVYTEAFF. DNA of the CDR3: TGTGCCAGCAGCTTCCGGGGGGTCTACACTGAAGCTTTCTTT.